This T cell receptor (beta chain) was identified in a study of T cells expressing NK-cell markers (dated by TCRdb to 2018 to 2020). For the study in its entirety: Three sorted T-cell subsets (CD3+CD56+NKG2C+, CD3+CD56+NKG2C- and CD3+CD56-NKG2C+) from roughly 8 donors had their TCR beta-chain repertoires profiled. Seven of the eight sequenced donors were HCMV-seropositive and one was HCMV-seronegative. All eight donors whose samples were sequenced were randomly selected healthy volunteers, three of them men and five women. The libraries were sequenced on Illumina HiSeq 2000/2500, MiSeq or NextSeq, producing 2 x 150 bp reads.

Points the paper makes about the study in general: Those dominant clonotypes were again the most abundant among CD3+CD56-NKG2C+ cells in a few donors, at roughly 25-60.1%. Whether the expanded NKG2C-expressing T cell clones were specific for HCMV antigens was left unclear. In more than 5 donors, the dominant CD3+CD56+NKG2C+ clonotypes ranked among the top 10 CD8+ clonotypes, making up about 1.0-7.5% of CD8+ T cells.

A commercial ELISA kit detecting HCMV-specific IgG in serum was used to determine HCMV serostatus. Ficoll density gradient centrifugation was used to isolate peripheral blood mononuclear cells from blood. A word on this clonotype: Its antigen specificity is not known.

The CDR3 covers 13 residues, taking in both the cysteine and the phenylalanine. The DNA is not on file. CDR1 and CDR2, looked up from the germline V gene (reference sequence), are GTSNPN and SVGIG. For sequencing, an Illumina HiSeq 2000 was employed. 5'RACE template switching, by which a universal primer site and unique molecular identifiers were added, was used to make TCR beta cDNA libraries. cDNA synthesis was primed from the TCR beta constant segment and was followed by two successive PCR amplification steps. Per the original workflow: MIGEC was used to demultiplex reads and group the reads by UMI, and MiTCR was used to assemble and quantify clonotypes. To remove erroneous sequences, TCR cDNA sequences were retained only when supported by two or more reads. Downstream repertoire analysis used the tcR package, and clonotypes were matched across fractions by CDR3 nucleotide sequence plus V segment. VDJmatch was used to annotate antigen specificity against VDJdb, with one amino acid substitution in CDR3 permitted. TCRdb reprocessed the raw reads; every CDR3 protein sequence is a single record, and DNA is not supplied. TCRdb assigned the V and J calls; the authors' analysis was not used. The sample table holds 200,000 to 300,000 distinct CDR3 sequences. The ten largest account for more than 3.5% of the sample.

This receptor was taken from a woman between 18 and 69 years old in good health. The V gene is TRBV30 and the J gene is TRBJ2-2. Source material: blood T cells: a sorted CD56 or NKG2C T cell subset, CD4+ or CD8+ T cells, or bulk PBMC T cells (not recorded which). CDR3 sequence: CAWSVSDTGELFF.